This TCR beta chain stems from a study of blood T cell repertoires in COVID-19. Study-wide background: Researchers got acute and convalescent COVID-19 samples from the United States, Italy and Spain. T cells, B-cell-depleted T cells, or PBMCs supplied cDNA or gDNA.

The germline gives CDR1 SEHNR, CDR2 FQNEAQ (reference sequence). This CDR3 is built from 14 residues. V trimming: 3 bases; J trimming: 5 bases; junction bases outside the gene matches: 5. Per the original methods: The assay estimated nucleated cells by amplifying reference gene primers. Profiled with immunoSEQ multiplex PCR; TCRdb holds only in-frame clones, not every one. V and J calls and clone size are those listed in that table; D and trimming were worked out from the DNA. The data hold 150,000 or so clones, with about four fifths observed a single time. Sequenced: peripheral blood. This TCR was recovered from a woman aged 55-70 years with acute or convalescent COVID-19. The V call is TRBV7-9, the J call TRBJ1-2; 8 bases are a match to TRBD1. Here the CDR3 DNA reads TGTGCCAGCAGCTTGCTGGACAGGGTGTATGGCTACACCTTC. Its protein product is CASSLLDRVYGYTF.